The following is a T cell receptor (beta chain) sequence with its context. The antigen is unknown. 13 Jbeta primers and 60 Vbeta primers were used for the PCR. Assay: immunoSEQ multiplex PCR; the TCRdb copy retains only in-frame clones and omits some. The sample consists of 130,000 to 150,000 clones, 75% to 80% of them appearing once. This record comes from a study of cytomegalovirus exposure and HLA in healthy donors. Looking at the study overall: Drawn from HLA-typed donors, around 85 million unique TCRs were held in an early data release. Overall study findings and caveats: Most observed TCR sequences were rare, whereas some public TCRs were detected in many donors. Reported performance of the classifier showed diagnosis of cytomegalovirus status with high specificity and sensitivity.

Per germline, CDR1 MNHEY and CDR2 SMNVEV (reference sequence). After removal of 5 bases from V and 2 bases from J, the junction contained 11 bases not matched to a gene. This CDR3 contains 16 residues. The J gene is TRBJ2-7, the V gene TRBV27, with 8 bases aligning to TRBD2. What was sequenced was PBMCs. This receptor was identified in a man between 18 and 35 years old in good health and CMV-seronegative. For the CDR3, the DNA is TGTGCCAGCAGTAGCACCAGCGGGGGAGGTGCCTACGAGCAGTACTTC. Its translation: CASSSTSGGGAYEQYF.